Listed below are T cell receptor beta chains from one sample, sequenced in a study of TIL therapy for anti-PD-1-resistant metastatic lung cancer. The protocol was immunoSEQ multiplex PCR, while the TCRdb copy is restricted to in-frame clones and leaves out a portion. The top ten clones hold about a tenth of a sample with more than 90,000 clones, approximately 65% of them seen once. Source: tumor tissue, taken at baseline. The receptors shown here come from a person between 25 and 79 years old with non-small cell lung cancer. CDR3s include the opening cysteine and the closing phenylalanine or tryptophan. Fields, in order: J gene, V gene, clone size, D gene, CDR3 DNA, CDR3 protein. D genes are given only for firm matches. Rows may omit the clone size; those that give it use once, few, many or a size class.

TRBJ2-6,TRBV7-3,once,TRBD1,TGTGCCAGCAGCTCGACAGGGGCCGGGGCCAACGTCCTGACTTTC,CASSSTGAGANVLTF
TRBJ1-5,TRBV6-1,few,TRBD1,TGTGCCAGCAGTGAGGTCGGAGGGGGCCATAGCAATCAGCCCCAGCATTTT,CASSEVGGGHSNQPQHF
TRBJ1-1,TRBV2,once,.,TGTGCCAGCAGTGAAGGGGTGAGTTCTGAAGCTTTCTTT,CASSEGVSSEAFF
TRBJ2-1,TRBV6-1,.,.,TGTGCCAGCAGGGAAGGGCTTACCTACAATGAGCAGTTCTTC,CASREGLTYNEQFF
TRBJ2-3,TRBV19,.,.,TGTGCCAGTAGTATAGACAGGTCAAGCACAGATACGCAGTATTTT,CASSIDRSSTDTQYF
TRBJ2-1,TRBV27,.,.,TGTGCCAGCAGTTTTGAGGTAAATGAGCAGTTCTTC,CASSFEVNEQFF
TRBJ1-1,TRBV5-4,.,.,TGTGCCAGCAGCTTGGGAGGAGTAGCTTTCTTT,CASSLGGVAFF
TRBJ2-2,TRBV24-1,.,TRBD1,TGTGCCCCTGAGAGGACAGGGAGAGAAAACGGGGAGCTGTTTTTT,CAPERTGRENGELFF
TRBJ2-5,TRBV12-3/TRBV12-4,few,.,TGTGCCAGCAGTTCCCAAGGGACCCAGTACTTC,CASSSQGTQYF
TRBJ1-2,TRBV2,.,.,TGTGCCATCAGGGGTAAGGCGACCTATGGCTACACCTTC,CAIRGKATYGYTF
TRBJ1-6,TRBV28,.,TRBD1,TGTGCCAGCAGCATCACCGGGACAGGGGAAGATTCACCCCTCCACTTT,CASSITGTGEDSPLHF
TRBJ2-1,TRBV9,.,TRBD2,TGTGCCAGCAGCGTTAGCGGGTCCTCCTACAATGAGCAGTTCTTC,CASSVSGSSYNEQFF
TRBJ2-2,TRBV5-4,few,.,TGTGCCAGCAGCTACTCTTCGGAAACCGGGGAGCTGTTTTTT,CASSYSSETGELFF
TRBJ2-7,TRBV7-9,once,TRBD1,TGTGCCAGCAGCTTAGCCCGGACAGGGTCCTACGAGCAGTACTTC,CASSLARTGSYEQYF
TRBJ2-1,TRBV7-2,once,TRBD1,TGTGCCAGCAGCTTCAGACAGGGGGAGCAGTTCTTC,CASSFRQGEQFF
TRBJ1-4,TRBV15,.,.,TGTGCCACCAATCGTGCGGGAGTATCTAATGAAAAACTGTTTTTT,CATNRAGVSNEKLFF
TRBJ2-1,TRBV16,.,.,TGTGCCAGCAGTTATTTTGTGTTGCCAAACAATGAGCAGTTCTTC,CASSYFVLPNNEQFF
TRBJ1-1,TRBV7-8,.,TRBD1,TGTGCCAGCAGCCTGGCAGAGGGGGCCTTCTCCACTGAAGCTTTCTTT,CASSLAEGAFSTEAFF
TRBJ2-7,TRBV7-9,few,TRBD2,TGTGCCAGCAGCTTATTAAGCGGGAGGCAGGACGAGCAGTACTTC,CASSLLSGRQDEQYF
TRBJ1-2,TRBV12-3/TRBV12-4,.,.,TGTGCCAGCAGGGACAGTGGATTCTATGGCTACACCTTC,CASRDSGFYGYTF
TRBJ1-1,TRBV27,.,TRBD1,TGTGCCAGCAGTGTAATCCCACAGGGGTTTGAAGCTTTCTTT,CASSVIPQGFEAFF
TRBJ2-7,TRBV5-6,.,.,TGTGCCAGCAGCACGGCGGATAGTTTGAATGGGGCCTACGAGCAGTACTTC,CASSTADSLNGAYEQYF